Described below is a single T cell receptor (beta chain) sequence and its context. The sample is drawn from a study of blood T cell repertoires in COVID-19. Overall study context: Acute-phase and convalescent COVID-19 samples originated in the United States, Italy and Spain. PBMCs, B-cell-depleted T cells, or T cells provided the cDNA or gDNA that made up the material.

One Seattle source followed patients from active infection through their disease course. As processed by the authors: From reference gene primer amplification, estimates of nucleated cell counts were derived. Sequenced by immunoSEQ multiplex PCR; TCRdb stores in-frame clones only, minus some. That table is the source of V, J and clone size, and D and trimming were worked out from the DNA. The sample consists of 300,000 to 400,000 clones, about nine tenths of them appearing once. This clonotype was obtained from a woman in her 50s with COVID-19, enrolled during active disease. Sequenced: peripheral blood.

CDR3 loop: CASSLGQFKGYTF. Here the CDR3 DNA reads TGTGCCAGCAGCTTGGGACAGTTTAAGGGCTACACCTTC. The chain recombines TRBV13 with TRBJ1-2; 7 bases match TRBD1. This CDR3 is 13 amino acids long. With 3 bases clipped from V and 8 bases from J, the junction kept 6 bases outside the gene matches. Germline loops: CDR1 PRHDT, CDR2 FYEKMQ (reference sequence).